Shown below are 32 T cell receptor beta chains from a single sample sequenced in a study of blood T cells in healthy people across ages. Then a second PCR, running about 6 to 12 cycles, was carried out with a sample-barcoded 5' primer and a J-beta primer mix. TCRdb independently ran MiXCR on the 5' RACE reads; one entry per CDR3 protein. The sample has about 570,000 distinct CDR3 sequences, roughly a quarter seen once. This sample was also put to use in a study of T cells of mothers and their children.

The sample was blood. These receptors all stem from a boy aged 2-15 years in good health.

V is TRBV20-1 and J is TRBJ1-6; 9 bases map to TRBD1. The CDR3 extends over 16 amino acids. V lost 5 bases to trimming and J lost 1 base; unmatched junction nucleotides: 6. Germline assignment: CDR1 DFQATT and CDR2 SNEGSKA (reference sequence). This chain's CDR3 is CSAQQGARSYNSPLHF. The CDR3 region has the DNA TGCAGTGCTCAACAGGGGGCGCGGTCCTATAATTCACCCCTCCACTTT.

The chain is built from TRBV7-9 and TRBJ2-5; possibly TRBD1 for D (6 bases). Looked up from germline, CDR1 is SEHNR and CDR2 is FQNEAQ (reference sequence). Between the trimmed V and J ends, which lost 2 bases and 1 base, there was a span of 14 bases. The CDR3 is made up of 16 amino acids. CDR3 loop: CASSLILGTLQETQYF. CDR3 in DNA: TGTGCCAGCAGCTTAATTCTGGGGACACTCCAAGAGACCCAGTACTTC. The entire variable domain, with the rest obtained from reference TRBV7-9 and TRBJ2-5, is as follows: DTGVSQNPRHKITKRGQNVTFRCDPISEHNRLYWYRQTLGQGPEFLTYFQNEAQLEKSRLLSDRFSAERPKGSFSTLEIQRTEQGDSAMYLCASSLILGTLQETQYFGPGTRLLVL.

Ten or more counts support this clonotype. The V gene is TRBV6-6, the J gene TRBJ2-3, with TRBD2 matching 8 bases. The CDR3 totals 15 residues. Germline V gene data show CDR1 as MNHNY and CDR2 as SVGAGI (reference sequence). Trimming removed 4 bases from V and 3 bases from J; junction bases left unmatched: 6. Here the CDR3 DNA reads TGTGCCAGCAGTTTTACGCGGGGGGCAACAGATACGCAGTATTTT. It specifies CASSFTRGATDTQYF.

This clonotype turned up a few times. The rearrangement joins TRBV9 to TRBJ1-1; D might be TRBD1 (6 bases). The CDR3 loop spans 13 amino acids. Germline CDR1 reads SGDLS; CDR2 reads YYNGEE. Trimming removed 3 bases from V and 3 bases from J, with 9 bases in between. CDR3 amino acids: CASSDRTDTEAFF. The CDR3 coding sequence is TGTGCCAGCAGCGACAGGACAGACACTGAAGCTTTCTTT.

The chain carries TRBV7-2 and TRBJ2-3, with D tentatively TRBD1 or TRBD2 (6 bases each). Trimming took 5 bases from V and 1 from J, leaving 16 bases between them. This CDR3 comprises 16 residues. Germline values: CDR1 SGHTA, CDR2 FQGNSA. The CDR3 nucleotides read TGTGCCAGCAGCCCCACGGGGGCAGACCGCACAGATACGCAGTATTTT. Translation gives CASSPTGADRTDTQYF. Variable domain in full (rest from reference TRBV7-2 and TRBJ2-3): GAGVSQSPSNKVTEKGKDVELRCDPISGHTALYWYRQSLGQGLEFLIYFQGNSAPDKSGLPSDRFSAERTGGSVSTLTIQRTQQEDSAVYLCASSPTGADRTDTQYFGPGTRLTVL.

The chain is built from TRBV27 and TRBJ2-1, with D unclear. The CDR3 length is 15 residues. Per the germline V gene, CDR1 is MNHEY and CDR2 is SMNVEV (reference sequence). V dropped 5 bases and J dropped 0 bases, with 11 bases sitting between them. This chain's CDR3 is CASSPSPSSYNEQFF. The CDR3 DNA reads TGTGCCAGCAGTCCCTCTCCCAGCTCCTACAATGAGCAGTTCTTC.

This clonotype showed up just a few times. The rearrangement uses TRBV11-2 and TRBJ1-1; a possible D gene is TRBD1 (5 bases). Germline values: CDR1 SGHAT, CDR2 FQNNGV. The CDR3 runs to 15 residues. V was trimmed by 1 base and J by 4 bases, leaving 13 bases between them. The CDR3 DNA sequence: TGTGCCAGCAGCTTAGGACTCAGGGAGGGCACTGAAGCTTTCTTT. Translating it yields CASSLGLREGTEAFF. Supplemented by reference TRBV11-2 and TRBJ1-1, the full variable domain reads EAGVAQSPRYKIIEKRQSVAFWCNPISGHATLYWYQQILGQGPKLLIQFQNNGVVDDSQLPKDRFSAERLKGVDSTLKIQPAKLEDSAVYLCASSLGLREGTEAFFGQGTRLTVV.

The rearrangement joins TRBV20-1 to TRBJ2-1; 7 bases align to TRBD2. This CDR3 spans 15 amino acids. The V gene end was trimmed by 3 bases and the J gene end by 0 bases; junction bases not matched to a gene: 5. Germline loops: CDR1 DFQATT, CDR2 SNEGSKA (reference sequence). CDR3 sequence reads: CSARVTSDSYNEQFF. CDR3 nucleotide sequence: TGCAGTGCTAGGGTAACTAGCGACTCCTACAATGAGCAGTTCTTC.

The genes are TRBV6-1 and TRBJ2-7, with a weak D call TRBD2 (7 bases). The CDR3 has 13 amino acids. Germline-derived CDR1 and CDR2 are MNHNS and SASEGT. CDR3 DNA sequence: TGTGCGGGCGGGGGCACAAACAACTACGAGCAGTACTTC. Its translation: CAGGGTNNYEQYF.

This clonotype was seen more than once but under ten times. CDR3 in amino acids: CASSLAVSTGELFF. Written as DNA, the CDR3 is TGCGCCAGCAGCTTGGCCGTATCCACCGGGGAGCTGTTTTTT. The genes are TRBV5-1 and TRBJ2-2, with D unclear. This CDR3 has 14 amino acids. Trimming removed 0 bases from V and 4 bases from J, with 7 bases in between. CDR1 and CDR2 (germline): SGHRS, YFSETQ.

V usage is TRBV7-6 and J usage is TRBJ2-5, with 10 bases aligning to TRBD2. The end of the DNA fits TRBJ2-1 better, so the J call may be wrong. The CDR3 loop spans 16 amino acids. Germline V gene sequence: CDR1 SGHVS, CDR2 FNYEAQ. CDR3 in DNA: TGTGCCAGCAGCAATCCGGGACTAGCGACCTACAATGAGCAGTTCTTC. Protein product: CASSNPGLATYNEQFF.

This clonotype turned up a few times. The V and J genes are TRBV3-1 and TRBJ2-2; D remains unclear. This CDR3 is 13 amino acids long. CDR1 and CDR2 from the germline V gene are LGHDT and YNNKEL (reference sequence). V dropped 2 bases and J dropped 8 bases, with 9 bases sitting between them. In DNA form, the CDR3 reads TGTGCCAGCAGCCAAACGTGGCGAGGGGAGCTGTTTTTT. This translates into CASSQTWRGELFF.

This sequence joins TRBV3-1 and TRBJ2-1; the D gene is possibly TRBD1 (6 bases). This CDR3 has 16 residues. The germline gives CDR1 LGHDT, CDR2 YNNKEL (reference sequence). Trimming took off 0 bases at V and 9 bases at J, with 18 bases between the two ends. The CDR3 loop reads CASSQDPRGSWAEQFF. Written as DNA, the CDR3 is TGTGCCAGCAGCCAAGATCCGAGGGGGTCTTGGGCTGAGCAGTTCTTC.

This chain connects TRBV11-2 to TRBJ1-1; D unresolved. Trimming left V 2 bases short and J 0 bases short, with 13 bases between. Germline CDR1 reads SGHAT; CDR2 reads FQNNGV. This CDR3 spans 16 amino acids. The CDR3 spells CASSLLNRKLNTEAFF. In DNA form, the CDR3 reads TGTGCCAGCAGCTTACTTAACAGAAAATTGAACACTGAAGCTTTCTTT.

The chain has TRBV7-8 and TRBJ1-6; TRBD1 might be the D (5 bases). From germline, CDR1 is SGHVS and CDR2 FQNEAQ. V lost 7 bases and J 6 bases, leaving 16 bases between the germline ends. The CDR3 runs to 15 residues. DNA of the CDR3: TGTGCCAGCAACTCAGGGACGGCGGTTAATTCACCCCTCCACTTT. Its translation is CASNSGTAVNSPLHF. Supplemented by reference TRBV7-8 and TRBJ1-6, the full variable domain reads GAGVSQSPRYKVAKRGQDVALRCDPISGHVSLFWYQQALGQGPEFLTYFQNEAQLDKSGLPSDRFFAERPEGSVSTLKIQRTQQEDSAVYLCASNSGTAVNSPLHFGNGTRLTVT.

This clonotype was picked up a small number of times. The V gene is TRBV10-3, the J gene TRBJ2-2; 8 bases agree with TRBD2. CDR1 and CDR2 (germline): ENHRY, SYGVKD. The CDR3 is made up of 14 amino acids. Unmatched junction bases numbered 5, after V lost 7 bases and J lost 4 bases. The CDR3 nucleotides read TGTGCCATCAACCCTCGGGAGGGCACCGGGGAGCTGTTTTTT. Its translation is CAINPREGTGELFF.

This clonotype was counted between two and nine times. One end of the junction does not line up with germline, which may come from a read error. For the CDR3, the DNA is TGTGCTAGCAGCCTTGGGAGACTAGCGGGGCGTCAAGGGACCCAGTACTTC. Its protein is CASSLGRLAGRQGTQYF. The chain couples TRBV7-7 to TRBJ2-5, with 11 positions matching TRBD2. Germline V gene sequence: CDR1 SSHAT, CDR2 FNYEAQ (reference sequence). The CDR3 has 17 residues.

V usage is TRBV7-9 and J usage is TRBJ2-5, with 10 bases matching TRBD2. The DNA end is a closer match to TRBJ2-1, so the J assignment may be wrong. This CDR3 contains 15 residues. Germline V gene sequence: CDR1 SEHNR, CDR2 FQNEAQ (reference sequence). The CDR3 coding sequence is TGTGCCAGCAACAAAGCGGGGGGGCCGGGGAATGAGCAGTTCTTC. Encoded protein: CASNKAGGPGNEQFF.

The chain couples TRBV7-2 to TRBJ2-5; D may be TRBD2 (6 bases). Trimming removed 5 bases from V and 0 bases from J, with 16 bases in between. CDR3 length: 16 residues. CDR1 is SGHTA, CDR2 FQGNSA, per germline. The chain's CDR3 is CASSPSTRRDQETQYF. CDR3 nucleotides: TGTGCCAGCAGCCCGTCGACTAGGAGGGACCAAGAGACCCAGTACTTC.

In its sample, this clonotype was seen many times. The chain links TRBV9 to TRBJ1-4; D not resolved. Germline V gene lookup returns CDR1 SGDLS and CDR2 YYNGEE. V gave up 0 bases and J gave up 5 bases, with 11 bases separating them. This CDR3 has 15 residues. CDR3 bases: TGTGCCAGCAGCGTAGGCCCAGGCCAAAATGAAAAACTGTTTTTT. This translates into CASSVGPGQNEKLFF. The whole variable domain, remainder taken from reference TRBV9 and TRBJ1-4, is DSGVTQTPKHLITATGQRVTLRCSPRSGDLSVYWYQQSLDQGLQFLIQYYNGEERAKGNILERFSAQQFPDLHSELNLSSLELGDSALYFCASSVGPGQNEKLFFGSGTQLSVL.

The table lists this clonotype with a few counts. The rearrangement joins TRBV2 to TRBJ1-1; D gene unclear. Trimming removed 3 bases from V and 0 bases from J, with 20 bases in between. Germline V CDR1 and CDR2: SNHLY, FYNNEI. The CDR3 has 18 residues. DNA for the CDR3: TGTGCCAGCAGTGATGCCACTGATGATAGGGAAATGAACACTGAAGCTTTCTTT. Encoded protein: CASSDATDDREMNTEAFF.

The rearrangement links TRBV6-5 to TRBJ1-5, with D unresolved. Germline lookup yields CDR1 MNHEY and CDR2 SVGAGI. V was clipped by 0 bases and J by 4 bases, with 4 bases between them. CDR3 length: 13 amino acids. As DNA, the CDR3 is TGTGCCAGCAGTTACTCAATAAATCAGCCCCAGCATTTT. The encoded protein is CASSYSINQPQHF.

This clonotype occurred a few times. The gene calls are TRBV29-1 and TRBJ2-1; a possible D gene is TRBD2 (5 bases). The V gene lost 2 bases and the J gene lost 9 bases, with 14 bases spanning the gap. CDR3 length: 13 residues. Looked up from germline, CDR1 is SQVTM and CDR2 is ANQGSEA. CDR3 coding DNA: TGCAGCGTTGAAATTGGGGAGTGGGGTGAGCAGTTCTTC. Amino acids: CSVEIGEWGEQFF.

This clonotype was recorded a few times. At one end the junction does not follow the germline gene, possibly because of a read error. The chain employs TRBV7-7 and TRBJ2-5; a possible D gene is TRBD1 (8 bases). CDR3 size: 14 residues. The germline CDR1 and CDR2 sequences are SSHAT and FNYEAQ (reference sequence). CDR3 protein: CASSRQGRGETQYF. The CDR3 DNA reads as TGTGCTAGCAGCAGACAGGGGAGGGGAGAGACCCAGTACTTC.

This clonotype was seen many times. The CDR3 nucleotides read TGTGCCAGCAGCCAAGTGGTAGCGGGAGGGCTCGGCAATGAGCAGTTCTTC. This sequence encodes CASSQVVAGGLGNEQFF. The chain links TRBV3-1 to TRBJ2-1; 11 nucleotides line up with TRBD2. Unmatched junction bases numbered 8, after V lost 1 base and J lost 6 bases. Per germline, CDR1 LGHDT and CDR2 YNNKEL (reference sequence). The CDR3 loop spans 17 amino acids.

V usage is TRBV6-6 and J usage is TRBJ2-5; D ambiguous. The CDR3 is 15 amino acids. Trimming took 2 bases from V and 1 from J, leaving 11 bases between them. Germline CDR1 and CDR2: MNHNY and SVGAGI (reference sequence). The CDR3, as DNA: TGTGCCAGCAGTTACAGGGATGTGGCCCAAGAGACCCAGTACTTC. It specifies CASSYRDVAQETQYF.

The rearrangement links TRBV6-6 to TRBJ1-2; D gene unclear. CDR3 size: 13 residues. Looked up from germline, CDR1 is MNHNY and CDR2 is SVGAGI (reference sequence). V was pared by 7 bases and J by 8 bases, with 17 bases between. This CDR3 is CASTPIKVGGYTF. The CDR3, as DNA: TGTGCCAGCACTCCTATCAAAGTAGGAGGCTACACCTTC.

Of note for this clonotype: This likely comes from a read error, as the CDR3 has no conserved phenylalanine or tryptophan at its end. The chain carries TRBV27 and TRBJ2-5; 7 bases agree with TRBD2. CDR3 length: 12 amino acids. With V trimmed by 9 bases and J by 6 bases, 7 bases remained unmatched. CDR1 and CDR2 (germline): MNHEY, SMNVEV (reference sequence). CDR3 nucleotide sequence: TGTGCCAGTACTGGGAGGGGAAAGACCCAGTACCTC. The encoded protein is CASTGRGKTQYL.

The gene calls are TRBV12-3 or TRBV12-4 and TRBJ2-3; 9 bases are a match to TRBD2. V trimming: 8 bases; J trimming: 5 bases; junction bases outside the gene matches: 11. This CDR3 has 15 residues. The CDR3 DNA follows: TGTGCCAGCGAGTCCACTAGCGGGCAAGGAGATACGCAGTATTTT. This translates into CASESTSGQGDTQYF.

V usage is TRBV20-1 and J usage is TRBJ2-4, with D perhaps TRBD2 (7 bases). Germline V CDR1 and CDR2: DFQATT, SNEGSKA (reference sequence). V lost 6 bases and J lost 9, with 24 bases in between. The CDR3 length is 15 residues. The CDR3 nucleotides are TGCAGTGCCCCCCTTACGGGGGGCTCCCTGGGCATTCAGTACTTC. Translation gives CSAPLTGGSLGIQYF.

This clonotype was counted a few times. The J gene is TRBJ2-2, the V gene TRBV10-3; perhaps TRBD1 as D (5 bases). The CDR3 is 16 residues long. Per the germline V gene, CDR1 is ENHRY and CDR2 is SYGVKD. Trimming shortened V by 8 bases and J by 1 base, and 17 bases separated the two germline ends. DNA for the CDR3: TGTGCCATCGCAGGGTCTTATCTCCTGAACACCGGGGAGCTGTTTTTT. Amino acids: CAIAGSYLLNTGELFF.

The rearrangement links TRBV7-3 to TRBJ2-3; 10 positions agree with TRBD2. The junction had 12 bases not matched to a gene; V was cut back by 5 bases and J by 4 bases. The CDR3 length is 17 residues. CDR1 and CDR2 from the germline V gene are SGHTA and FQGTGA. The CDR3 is CASSPAERGGTADTQYF. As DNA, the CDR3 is TGTGCCAGCAGCCCAGCGGAGCGGGGGGGCACCGCAGATACGCAGTATTTT. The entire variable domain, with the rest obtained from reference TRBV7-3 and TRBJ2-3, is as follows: GAGVSQTPSNKVTEKGKYVELRCDPISGHTALYWYRQSLGQGPEFLIYFQGTGAADDSGLPNDRFFAVRPEGSVSTLKIQRTERGDSAVYLCASSPAERGGTADTQYFGPGTRLTVL.